The 9 T cell receptor beta chains below were found in one sample sequenced in a study of blood T cell repertoires in COVID-19. Data came from immunoSEQ multiplex PCR; TCRdb stores just in-frame clones and leaves some out. Among approximately 64,000 clones listed, more than 75% were seen once. The sequenced sample was PBMCs or T cells enriched from blood (not recorded which). The receptors originated from a woman between 35 and 50 years old who had recovered from COVID-19.

The genes are TRBV7-9 and TRBJ2-5; D not certain. There are 15 residues in the CDR3. V lost 2 bases, J lost 4 bases, and 14 bases lay in between. Looked up from germline, CDR1 is SEHNR and CDR2 is FQNEAQ (reference sequence). CDR3 amino acids: CASSLYPARGETQYF. CDR3 DNA: TGTGCCAGCAGCTTATACCCAGCGCGAGGAGAGACCCAGTACTTC.

V gene TRBV11-3 combines with J gene TRBJ2-6; D might be TRBD1 (6 bases). CDR3 length equals 16 residues. Trimming removed 5 bases at V and 1 base at J, with 12 bases between. Looked up from germline, CDR1 is SGHNT and CDR2 is YENEEA. In DNA, the CDR3 is TGTGCCAGCAGCCCACTGGGGGCTTCTGGGGCCAACGTCCTGACTTTC. Its protein product is CASSPLGASGANVLTF.

The V and J genes are TRBV7-6 and TRBJ2-2; 7 bases agree with TRBD1. Unmatched junction bases numbered 10, after V lost 2 bases and J lost 4 bases. The CDR3 consists of 17 residues. Per the germline V gene, CDR1 is SGHVS and CDR2 is FNYEAQ. CDR3: CASSLSTPGGPTGELFF. The CDR3 coding sequence is TGTGCCAGCAGCTTATCGACGCCAGGGGGTCCCACCGGGGAGCTGTTTTTT.

The V and J genes are TRBV5-1 and TRBJ1-2, with no clear D. Germline CDR1 and CDR2: SGHRS and YFSETQ. V gave up 7 bases and J gave up 7 bases, with 14 bases separating them. The CDR3 is 12 amino acids. The CDR3, as DNA: TGCGCCAGCGGCAGCGGGGTGGGTGGCTACACCTTC. Protein sequence: CASGSGVGGYTF.

The V call is TRBV5-1, the J call TRBJ2-7; 9 bases are shared with TRBD1. CDR1 SGHRS and CDR2 YFSETQ come from the germline V gene. The CDR3 has 14 residues. J gave up 3 bases and V 5 bases, and 6 bases lay outside the gene matches. The CDR3 bases are TGCGCCAGCAGAGGGACAGGGCGTCTCTACGAGCAGTACTTC. It specifies CASRGTGRLYEQYF.

The chain couples TRBV6-1 to TRBJ1-2; no reliable D call. CDR1 and CDR2 (germline): MNHNS, SASEGT. Trimming removed 4 bases from V and 2 bases from J, with 23 bases in between. This CDR3 contains 18 residues. The CDR3: CASSAQNLHSRVNYGYTF. In DNA, the CDR3 is TGTGCCAGCAGTGCCCAGAACCTCCACAGCCGAGTGAACTATGGCTACACCTTC.

This rearrangement joins TRBV3-1 (or the pseudogene TRBV3-2) to TRBJ1-1; D remains ambiguous. Deletions cut 0 bases from V and 2 bases from J, with 25 bases between. The germline CDR1 and CDR2 sequences are LGHDT and YNNKEL (reference sequence). The CDR3 extends over 20 amino acids. The CDR3 is CASSQDYGPGWADTNTEAFF. In nucleotides, the CDR3 is TGTGCCAGCAGCCAAGATTATGGCCCGGGGTGGGCAGATACTAACACTGAAGCTTTCTTT.

This clone has only one observation. The rearrangement uses TRBV2 and TRBJ2-2; D might be TRBD1 (6 bases). The CDR3 loop spans 16 amino acids. The germline V and J ends were trimmed by 4 bases and 4 bases, with 16 bases remaining between them. In germline, CDR1 is SNHLY, CDR2 FYNNEI. The CDR3 is CASSGETGLLTGELFF. In nucleotides, the CDR3 is TGTGCCAGCAGTGGTGAGACAGGTCTTCTCACCGGGGAGCTGTTTTTT.

V usage is TRBV3-1 (or the pseudogene TRBV3-2) and J usage is TRBJ2-7, with 9 bases aligning to TRBD1. J lost 6 bases, V lost 0 bases, and 3 bases had no gene match. The CDR3 covers 14 residues. Germline CDR1 and CDR2: LGHDT and YNNKEL (reference sequence). DNA of the CDR3: TGTGCCAGCAGCCAAGAAGGGGGACAGGGCGAGCAGTACTTC. Its protein product is CASSQEGGQGEQYF.